These T cell receptor beta chains were read from a single sample in a study of cytomegalovirus exposure and HLA in healthy donors. The data were produced by immunoSEQ multiplex PCR, yet TCRdb's version contains in-frame clones alone and is incomplete. The sample contains 70,000 or so clones, 90% to 95% of which appear only once. The specimen sequenced was PBMCs. Receptors were obtained from a woman aged 18 to 35 in good health and CMV-seropositive. Both conserved end residues are part of each CDR3. The D gene is left open where the match is weak. The listing skips clone size in some rows; elsewhere it reads once, few, many or a size class.

cdr3_nt cdr3_aa d_call v_call clone_size j_call
TGTGCCAGCAGGTATATGAACACTGAAGCTTTCTTT CASRYMNTEAFF - TRBV7-2 - TRBJ1-1
TGCGCCAGCAGTGAGTCGGCCGGGGTTAACTCCTACGAGCAGTACTTC CASSESAGVNSYEQYF - TRBV10-1 - TRBJ2-7
TGTGCCACCCATAGACAGGGCAACACTGAAGCTTTCTTT CATHRQGNTEAFF TRBD1 TRBV6-5 - TRBJ1-1
TGTGCCAGCAGCTTGGAACAGGGGGTTTGGAACGAGCAGTACTTC CASSLEQGVWNEQYF TRBD1 TRBV5-6 - TRBJ2-7
TGTGCCAGCAGTTACGAGACAGGGATGGGGGCTGAAGCTTTCTTT CASSYETGMGAEAFF TRBD1 TRBV6-5 - TRBJ1-1
TGTGCCAGCTCACCCGGACTAGCGGGAGGGTCAGATACGCAGTATTTT CASSPGLAGGSDTQYF TRBD2 TRBV18 - TRBJ2-3
TGTGCCAGCAGCTTAGATGGGACTAGAAGCTCCTACAATGAGCAGTTCTTC CASSLDGTRSSYNEQFF TRBD2 TRBV7-6 - TRBJ2-1
TGTGCCAGCAGCGTAGCGGCAGGTCTGGATGAAAAACTGTTTTTT CASSVAAGLDEKLFF - TRBV9 - TRBJ1-4
TGCGCCAGCAAGATAGACAGGGACTACGAGCAGTACTTC CASKIDRDYEQYF TRBD1 TRBV5-1 - TRBJ2-7
TGTGCCAGCAGCCCAGGACAGGGACTCTATGGCTACACCTTC CASSPGQGLYGYTF TRBD1 TRBV13 - TRBJ1-2
TGTGCCACCAACCAAGGGTGGGGGGGAGATCAGCCCCAGCATTTT CATNQGWGGDQPQHF - TRBV19 - TRBJ1-5
TGTGCCATCACTAGGACAGGGGGCGCGGATGGCTACACCTTC CAITRTGGADGYTF TRBD1 TRBV10-3 - TRBJ1-2
TGTGCCAGCAGTGATTCTGGGGGGGATGGCTACACCTTC CASSDSGGDGYTF - TRBV6-1 - TRBJ1-2
TGTGCCAGCAGCCTAGTTGGACAGGGGGCCTACGAGCAGTACTTC CASSLVGQGAYEQYF TRBD1 TRBV4-2 - TRBJ2-7
TGTGCCAGCAGCCAACGAAACACCGCTGGGGCCAACGTCCTGACTTTC CASSQRNTAGANVLTF - TRBV4-2 - TRBJ2-6
TGTGCCAGCAGCAGGGGGGTTGGCTACACCTTC CASSRGVGYTF TRBD1 TRBV27 few TRBJ1-2
TGTGCCAGCAGCTTTCAGGGAAAACTGTTTTTT CASSFQGKLFF - TRBV5-6 - TRBJ1-4
TGTGCCAGCAGTCTGACAGGGGGCTGGGCTTTCTTT CASSLTGGWAFF TRBD1 TRBV28 - TRBJ1-1
TGCGCCAGCGGATTATCCGGGACAGGGGGCCTCTCTGGAAACACCATATATTTT CASGLSGTGGLSGNTIYF TRBD1 TRBV10-2 - TRBJ1-3
TGTGCCAGCAGTTCAGGGGTGATCCAGCCCCAGCATTTT CASSSGVIQPQHF - TRBV2 few TRBJ1-5
TGCAGCGTTAAACAGGGTTTGTACGAGCAGTACTTC CSVKQGLYEQYF - TRBV29-1 - TRBJ2-7
TGTGCCAGCAGGCCCAGGGATCGCACAGATACGCAGTATTTT CASRPRDRTDTQYF - TRBV5-8 - TRBJ2-3
TGTGCCAGCAGTCAGGGACAGGGTACCCACTATGGCTACACCTTC CASSQGQGTHYGYTF TRBD1 TRBV6-1 - TRBJ1-2
TGTGCCAGCAGCTTTCGAATAGCGGGGACGGGGGAGACCCAGTACTTC CASSFRIAGTGETQYF TRBD2 TRBV5-6 - TRBJ2-5
TGTGCTAGCAGCTCAAGACTAGATCGGGCGGATACGCAGTATTTT CASSSRLDRADTQYF - TRBV7-7 - TRBJ2-3
TGTGCCAGCAGTGAATGGACAGGGGGTTCCTACGAGCAGTACTTC CASSEWTGGSYEQYF TRBD1 TRBV25-1 - TRBJ2-7
TGTGCCAGCAGCTTAGCGCCGAGGGACACTGAAGCTTTCTTT CASSLAPRDTEAFF - TRBV7-2 - TRBJ1-1
TGTGCAAGTCGCTTAAAGGGACCCTCGAGTCTAGCGGGGGCCCGGGGGCACAATGAGCAGTTCTTC CASRLKGPSSLAGARGHNEQFF - TRBV12-2 - TRBJ2-1
TGTGCCAGCAGTTACGGGCACTCTGAAAAACTGTTTTTT CASSYGHSEKLFF - TRBV6-5 - TRBJ1-4
TGTGCCAGCAGCTCGGTCCGGGACAGGGGGTTCTTC CASSSVRDRGFF TRBD1 TRBV5-6 - TRBJ2-1
TGCGCCAGCAGTGAGACCCCGTTACGCGGGAGCTCCTACACAGATACGCAGTATTTT CASSETPLRGSSYTDTQYF TRBD2 TRBV10-2 - TRBJ2-3
TGCGCCAGCAGCCCGGGACAGGGGGCAGGCTATGGCTACACCTTC CASSPGQGAGYGYTF TRBD1 TRBV4-3 - TRBJ1-2
TGTGCCATCAGTCGACAGGGGGCCGCGAACACTGAAGCTTTCTTT CAISRQGAANTEAFF TRBD1 TRBV10-3 once TRBJ1-1
TGTGCCAGCAGCTCGCCCACCCTAGGGGGTGGCTACACCTTC CASSSPTLGGGYTF - TRBV27 - TRBJ1-2
TGCAGCGTAGGGACAGGGGACCACAATGAGCAGTTCTTC CSVGTGDHNEQFF TRBD1 TRBV29-1 once TRBJ2-1
TGTGCCAGTACCCAACCGGGGGACGCTGAGGAGTATGGCTACACCTTC CASTQPGDAEEYGYTF - TRBV19 - TRBJ1-2
TGCAGCGTCCAGGGGATTAGCCCTGATCCCTACGAGCAGTACTTC CSVQGISPDPYEQYF - TRBV29-1 - TRBJ2-7
TGTGCCAGCAGCCTATTAGCGGGGAACGGCAAAAACATTCAGTACTTC CASSLLAGNGKNIQYF TRBD2 TRBV5-6 - TRBJ2-4
TGTGCCAGAAGCGACCGACTAGTTCGTAACGAGCAGTACTTC CARSDRLVRNEQYF - TRBV5-3 - TRBJ2-7
TGCAGCCTGCGGGGGCTTAATGGCTACACCTTC CSLRGLNGYTF - TRBV29-1 - TRBJ1-2
TGTGCCAGCAGTTTCGGGACAGGTACCTCTGGAAACACCATATATTTT CASSFGTGTSGNTIYF TRBD1 TRBV2 - TRBJ1-3
TGTGCTAGTGGTTTGGTGCCCCTGAGGCAGTTCGATGAGCAGTTCTTC CASGLVPLRQFDEQFF - TRBV12-5 - TRBJ2-1
TGTGCCAGCAGCACCCGATCGGATCAGGCGGGCGAGCAGTACTTC CASSTRSDQAGEQYF - TRBV11-3 - TRBJ2-7
TGTGCCAGCAGCCCAGAGGGCCGGTGGAGAGGCGCTGAAGCTTTCTTT CASSPEGRWRGAEAFF - TRBV7-6 - TRBJ1-1
TGTGCCAGCAGCGTAGCGGTAGCTAACACTGAAGCTTTCTTT CASSVAVANTEAFF - TRBV9 - TRBJ1-1
TGTGCCAGCAGCCTACCGCTAGCGGGAGTTTCCAACGAGCAGTACTTC CASSLPLAGVSNEQYF TRBD2 TRBV2 - TRBJ2-7
TGTGCCAGCAGCCACTCCGGGATAGCGGAGTTCGGGTTCTTC CASSHSGIAEFGFF - TRBV2 - TRBJ2-1
TGCGCCAGCAGCCTCCGTTGGGGGAGGGGCACAGATACGCAGTATTTT CASSLRWGRGTDTQYF TRBD2 TRBV4-1 - TRBJ2-3
TGTGCCAGCAGCCAGGGACAGAGCAAAGGGGAGCAGTTCTTC CASSQGQSKGEQFF TRBD1 TRBV13 - TRBJ2-1
TGTGCCAGCAGCGTGATGACTGGGAGCTATGGCTACACCTTC CASSVMTGSYGYTF - TRBV9 - TRBJ1-2